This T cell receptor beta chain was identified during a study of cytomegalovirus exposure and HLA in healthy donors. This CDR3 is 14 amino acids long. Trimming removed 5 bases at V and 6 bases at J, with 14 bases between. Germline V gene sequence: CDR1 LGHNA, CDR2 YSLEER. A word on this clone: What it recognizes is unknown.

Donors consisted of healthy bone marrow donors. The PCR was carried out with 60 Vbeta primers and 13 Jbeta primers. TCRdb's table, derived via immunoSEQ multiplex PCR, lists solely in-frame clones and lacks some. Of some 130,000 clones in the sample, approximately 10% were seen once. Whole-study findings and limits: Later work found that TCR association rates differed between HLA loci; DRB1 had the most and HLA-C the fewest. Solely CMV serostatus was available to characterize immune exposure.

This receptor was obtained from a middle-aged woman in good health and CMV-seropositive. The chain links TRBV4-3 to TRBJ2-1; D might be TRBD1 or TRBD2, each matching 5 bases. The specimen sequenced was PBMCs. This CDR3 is CASSEGGRANEQFF. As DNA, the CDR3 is TGCGCCAGCAGCGAAGGAGGCAGGGCCAATGAGCAGTTCTTC.